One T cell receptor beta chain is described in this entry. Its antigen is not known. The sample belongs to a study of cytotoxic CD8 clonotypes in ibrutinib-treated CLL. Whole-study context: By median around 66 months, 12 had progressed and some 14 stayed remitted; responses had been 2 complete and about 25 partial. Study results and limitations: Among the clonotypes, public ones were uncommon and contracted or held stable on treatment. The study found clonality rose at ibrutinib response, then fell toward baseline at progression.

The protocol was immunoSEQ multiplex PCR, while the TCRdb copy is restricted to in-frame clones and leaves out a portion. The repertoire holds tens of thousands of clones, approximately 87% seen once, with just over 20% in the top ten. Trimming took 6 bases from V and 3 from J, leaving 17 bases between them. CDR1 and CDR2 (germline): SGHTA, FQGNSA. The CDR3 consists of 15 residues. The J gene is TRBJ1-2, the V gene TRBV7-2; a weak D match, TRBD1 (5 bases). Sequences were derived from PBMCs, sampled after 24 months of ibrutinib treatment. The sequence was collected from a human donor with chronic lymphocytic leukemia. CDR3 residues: CASRLDSFLDYGYTF. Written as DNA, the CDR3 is TGTGCCAGCAGACTTGACAGCTTCCTAGACTATGGCTACACCTTC.